Sequencing of this T cell receptor (beta chain) was carried out in a study of blood T cell repertoires in COVID-19. Study summary: Sites in the United States, Italy and Spain provided acute and convalescent COVID-19 samples. Sample material is recorded as cDNA or gDNA derived from T cells, B-cell-depleted T cells, or PBMCs.

Generated by immunoSEQ multiplex PCR, the TCRdb table keeps only in-frame clones and is missing some. The table records about 120,000 clones, over 80% of them present only once. The CDR3 extends over 15 amino acids. V gave up 1 base and J gave up 0 bases, with 12 bases separating them. The germline V gene encodes CDR1 GTSNPN and CDR2 SVGIG (reference sequence). The sample consisted of PBMCs or T cells enriched from blood (not recorded which). The TCR was taken from a woman in her 30s who had recovered from COVID-19. The rearrangement links TRBV30 to TRBJ1-1; D may be TRBD1 (6 bases). The CDR3, as DNA: TGTGCCTGGAGTGGTTGGGGGACATTGAACACTGAAGCTTTCTTT. This sequence encodes CAWSGWGTLNTEAFF.